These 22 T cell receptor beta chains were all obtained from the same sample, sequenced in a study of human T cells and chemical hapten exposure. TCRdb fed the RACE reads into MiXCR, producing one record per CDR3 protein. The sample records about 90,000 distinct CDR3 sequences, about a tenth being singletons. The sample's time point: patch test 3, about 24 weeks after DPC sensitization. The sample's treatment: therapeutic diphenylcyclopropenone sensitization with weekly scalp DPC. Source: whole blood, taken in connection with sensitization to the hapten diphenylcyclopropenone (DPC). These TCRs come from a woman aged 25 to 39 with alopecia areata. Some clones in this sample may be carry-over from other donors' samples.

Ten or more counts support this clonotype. The CDR3 sequence is CASSTGLAGVETQYF. DNA of the CDR3: TGTGCCAGCAGCACGGGACTAGCGGGAGTGGAGACCCAGTACTTC. The V and J genes are TRBV12-3 or TRBV12-4 and TRBJ2-5, with 14 bases matching TRBD2. With 6 bases clipped from V and 5 bases from J, the junction kept 5 bases outside the gene matches. CDR3 length equals 15 residues.

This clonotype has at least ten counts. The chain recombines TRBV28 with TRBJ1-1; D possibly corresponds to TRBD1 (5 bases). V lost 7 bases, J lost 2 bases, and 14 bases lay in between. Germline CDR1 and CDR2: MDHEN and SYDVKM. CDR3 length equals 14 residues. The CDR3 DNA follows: TGTGCCAGCACCCGGAGAGACAGAAACACTGAAGCTTTCTTT. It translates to CASTRRDRNTEAFF.

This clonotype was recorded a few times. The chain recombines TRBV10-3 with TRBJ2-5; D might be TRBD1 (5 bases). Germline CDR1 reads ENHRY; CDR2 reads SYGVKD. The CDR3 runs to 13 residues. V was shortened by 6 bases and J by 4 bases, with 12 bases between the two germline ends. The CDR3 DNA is TGTGCCATCAGAGGGCAGGGTACAGAGACCCAGTACTTC. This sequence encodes CAIRGQGTETQYF.

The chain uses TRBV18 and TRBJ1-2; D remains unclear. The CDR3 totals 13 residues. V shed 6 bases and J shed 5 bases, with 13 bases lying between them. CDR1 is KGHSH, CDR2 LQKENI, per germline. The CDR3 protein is CASSALETYGYTF. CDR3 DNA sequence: TGTGCCAGCTCTGCCCTCGAAACATATGGCTACACCTTC.

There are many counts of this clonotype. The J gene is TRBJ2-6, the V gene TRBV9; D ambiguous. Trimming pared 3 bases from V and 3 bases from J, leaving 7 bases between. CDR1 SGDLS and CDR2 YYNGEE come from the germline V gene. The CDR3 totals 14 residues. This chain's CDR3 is CASSAMDGANVLTF. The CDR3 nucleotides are TGTGCCAGCAGCGCCATGGATGGGGCCAACGTCCTGACTTTC.

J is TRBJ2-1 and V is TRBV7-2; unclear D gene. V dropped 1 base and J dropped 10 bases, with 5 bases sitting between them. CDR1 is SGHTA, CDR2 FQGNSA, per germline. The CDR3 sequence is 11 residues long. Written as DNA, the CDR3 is TGTGCCAGCAGCTTAGGTCGGGAGCAGTTCTTC. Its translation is CASSLGREQFF. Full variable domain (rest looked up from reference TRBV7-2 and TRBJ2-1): GAGVSQSPSNKVTEKGKDVELRCDPISGHTALYWYRQSLGQGLEFLIYFQGNSAPDKSGLPSDRFSAERTGGSVSTLTIQRTQQEDSAVYLCASSLGREQFFGPGTRLTVL.

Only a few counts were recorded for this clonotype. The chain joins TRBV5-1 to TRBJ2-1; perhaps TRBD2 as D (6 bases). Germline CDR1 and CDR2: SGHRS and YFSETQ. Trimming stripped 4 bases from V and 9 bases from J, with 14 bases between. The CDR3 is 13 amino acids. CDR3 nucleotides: TGCGCCAGCAGCCGACTAGAATTCGGTGAGCAGTTCTTC. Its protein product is CASSRLEFGEQFF.

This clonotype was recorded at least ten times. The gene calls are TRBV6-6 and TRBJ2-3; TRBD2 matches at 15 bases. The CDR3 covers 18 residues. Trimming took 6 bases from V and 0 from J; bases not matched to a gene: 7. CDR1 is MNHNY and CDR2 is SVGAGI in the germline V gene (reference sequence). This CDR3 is CASRRTSGGASSTDTQYF. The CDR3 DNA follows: TGTGCCAGCAGGAGGACTAGCGGGGGGGCCAGTAGCACAGATACGCAGTATTTT.

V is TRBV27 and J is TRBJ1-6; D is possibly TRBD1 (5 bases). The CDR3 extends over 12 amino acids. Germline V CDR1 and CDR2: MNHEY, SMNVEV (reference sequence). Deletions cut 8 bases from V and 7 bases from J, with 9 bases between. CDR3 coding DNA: TGTGCCAGCGGGGCCCCAAATTCACCCCTCCACTTT. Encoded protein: CASGAPNSPLHF.

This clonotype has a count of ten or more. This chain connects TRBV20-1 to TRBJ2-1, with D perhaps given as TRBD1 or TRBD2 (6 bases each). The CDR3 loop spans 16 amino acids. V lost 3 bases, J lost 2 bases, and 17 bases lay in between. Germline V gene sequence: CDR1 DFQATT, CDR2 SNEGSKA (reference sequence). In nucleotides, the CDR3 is TGCAGTGCTAGGGAGTGGTGGGGGGCCACCTACAATGAGCAGTTCTTC. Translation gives CSAREWWGATYNEQFF.

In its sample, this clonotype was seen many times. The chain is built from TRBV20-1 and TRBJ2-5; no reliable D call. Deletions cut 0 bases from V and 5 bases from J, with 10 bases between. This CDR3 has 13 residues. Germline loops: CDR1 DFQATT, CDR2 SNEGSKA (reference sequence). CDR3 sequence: CSAREPSSETQYF. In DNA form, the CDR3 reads TGCAGTGCTAGAGAACCTTCCTCCGAGACCCAGTACTTC.

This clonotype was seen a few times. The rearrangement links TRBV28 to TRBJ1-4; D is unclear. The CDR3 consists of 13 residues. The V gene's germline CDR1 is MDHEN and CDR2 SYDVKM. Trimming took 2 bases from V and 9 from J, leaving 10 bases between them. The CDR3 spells CASSLELGKKLFF. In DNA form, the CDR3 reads TGTGCCAGCAGTTTAGAATTGGGAAAAAAACTGTTTTTT.

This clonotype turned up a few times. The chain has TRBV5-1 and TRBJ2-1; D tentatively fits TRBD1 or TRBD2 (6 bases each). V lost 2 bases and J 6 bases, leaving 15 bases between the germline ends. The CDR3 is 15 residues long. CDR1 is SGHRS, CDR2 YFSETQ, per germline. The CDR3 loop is CASSFILQGGNEQFF. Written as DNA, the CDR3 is TGCGCCAGCAGCTTCATCCTACAGGGAGGCAATGAGCAGTTCTTC.

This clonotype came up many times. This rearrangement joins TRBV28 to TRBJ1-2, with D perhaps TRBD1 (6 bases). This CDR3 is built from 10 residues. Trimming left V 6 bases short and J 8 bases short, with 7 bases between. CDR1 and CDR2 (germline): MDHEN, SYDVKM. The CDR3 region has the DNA TGTGCCAGCAGGGGGGCGGGCTACACCTTC. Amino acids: CASRGAGYTF.

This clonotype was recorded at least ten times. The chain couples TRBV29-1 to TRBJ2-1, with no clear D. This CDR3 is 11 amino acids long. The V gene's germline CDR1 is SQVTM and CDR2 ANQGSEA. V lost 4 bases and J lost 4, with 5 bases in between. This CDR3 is CSVGLYNEQFF. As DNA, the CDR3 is TGCAGCGTTGGACTGTACAATGAGCAGTTCTTC.

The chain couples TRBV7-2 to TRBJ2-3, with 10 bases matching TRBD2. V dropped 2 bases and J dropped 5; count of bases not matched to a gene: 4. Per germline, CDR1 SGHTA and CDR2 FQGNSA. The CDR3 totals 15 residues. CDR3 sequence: CASSLIAGGGDTQYF. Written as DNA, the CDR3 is TGTGCCAGCAGCTTAATAGCGGGAGGAGGAGATACGCAGTATTTT.

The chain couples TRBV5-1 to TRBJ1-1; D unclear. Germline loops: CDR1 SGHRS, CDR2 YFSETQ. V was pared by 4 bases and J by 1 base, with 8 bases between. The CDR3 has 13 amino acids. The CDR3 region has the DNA TGCGCCAGCAGCGTTCCCGGGAACACTGAAGCTTTCTTT. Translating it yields CASSVPGNTEAFF.

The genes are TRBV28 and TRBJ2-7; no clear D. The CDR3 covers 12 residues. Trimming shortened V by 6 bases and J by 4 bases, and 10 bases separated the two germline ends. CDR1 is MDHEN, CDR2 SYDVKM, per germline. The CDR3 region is CASRGRRYEQYF. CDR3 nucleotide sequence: TGTGCCAGCAGGGGCCGCAGGTACGAGCAGTACTTC.

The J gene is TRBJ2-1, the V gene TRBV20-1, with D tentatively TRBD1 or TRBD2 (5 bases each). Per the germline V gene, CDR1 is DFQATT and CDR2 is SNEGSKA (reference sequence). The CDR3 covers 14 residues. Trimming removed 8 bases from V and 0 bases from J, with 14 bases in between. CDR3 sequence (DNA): TGCAGTCGCCCGTGGGGACGCTCCTACAATGAGCAGTTCTTC. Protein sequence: CSRPWGRSYNEQFF.

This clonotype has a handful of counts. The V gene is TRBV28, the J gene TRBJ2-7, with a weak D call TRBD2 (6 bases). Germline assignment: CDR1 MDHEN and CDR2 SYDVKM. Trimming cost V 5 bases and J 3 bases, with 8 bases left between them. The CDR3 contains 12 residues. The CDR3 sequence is CASSRGNYEQYF. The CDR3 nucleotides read TGTGCCAGCAGTCGGGGGAACTACGAGCAGTACTTC. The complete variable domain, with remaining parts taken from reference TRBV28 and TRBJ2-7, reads DVKVTQSSRYLVKRTGEKVFLECVQDMDHENMFWYRQDPGLGLRLIYFSYDVKMKEKGDIPEGYSVSREKKERFSLILESASTNQTSMYLCASSRGNYEQYFGPGTRLTVT.

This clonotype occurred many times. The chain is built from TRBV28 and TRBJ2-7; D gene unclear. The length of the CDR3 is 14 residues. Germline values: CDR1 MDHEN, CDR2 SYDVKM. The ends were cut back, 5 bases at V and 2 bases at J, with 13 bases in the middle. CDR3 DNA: TGTGCCAGCAGTAGTATTCTCCGCGCCTACGAGCAGTACGTC. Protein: CASSSILRAYEQYV.

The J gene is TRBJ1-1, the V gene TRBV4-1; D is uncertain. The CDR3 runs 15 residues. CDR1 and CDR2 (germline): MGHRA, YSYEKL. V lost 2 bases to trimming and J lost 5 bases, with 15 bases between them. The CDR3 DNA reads TGCGCCAGCAGCCAAAGCCCTGGGTCATCAACTGAAGCTTTCTTT. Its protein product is CASSQSPGSSTEAFF.